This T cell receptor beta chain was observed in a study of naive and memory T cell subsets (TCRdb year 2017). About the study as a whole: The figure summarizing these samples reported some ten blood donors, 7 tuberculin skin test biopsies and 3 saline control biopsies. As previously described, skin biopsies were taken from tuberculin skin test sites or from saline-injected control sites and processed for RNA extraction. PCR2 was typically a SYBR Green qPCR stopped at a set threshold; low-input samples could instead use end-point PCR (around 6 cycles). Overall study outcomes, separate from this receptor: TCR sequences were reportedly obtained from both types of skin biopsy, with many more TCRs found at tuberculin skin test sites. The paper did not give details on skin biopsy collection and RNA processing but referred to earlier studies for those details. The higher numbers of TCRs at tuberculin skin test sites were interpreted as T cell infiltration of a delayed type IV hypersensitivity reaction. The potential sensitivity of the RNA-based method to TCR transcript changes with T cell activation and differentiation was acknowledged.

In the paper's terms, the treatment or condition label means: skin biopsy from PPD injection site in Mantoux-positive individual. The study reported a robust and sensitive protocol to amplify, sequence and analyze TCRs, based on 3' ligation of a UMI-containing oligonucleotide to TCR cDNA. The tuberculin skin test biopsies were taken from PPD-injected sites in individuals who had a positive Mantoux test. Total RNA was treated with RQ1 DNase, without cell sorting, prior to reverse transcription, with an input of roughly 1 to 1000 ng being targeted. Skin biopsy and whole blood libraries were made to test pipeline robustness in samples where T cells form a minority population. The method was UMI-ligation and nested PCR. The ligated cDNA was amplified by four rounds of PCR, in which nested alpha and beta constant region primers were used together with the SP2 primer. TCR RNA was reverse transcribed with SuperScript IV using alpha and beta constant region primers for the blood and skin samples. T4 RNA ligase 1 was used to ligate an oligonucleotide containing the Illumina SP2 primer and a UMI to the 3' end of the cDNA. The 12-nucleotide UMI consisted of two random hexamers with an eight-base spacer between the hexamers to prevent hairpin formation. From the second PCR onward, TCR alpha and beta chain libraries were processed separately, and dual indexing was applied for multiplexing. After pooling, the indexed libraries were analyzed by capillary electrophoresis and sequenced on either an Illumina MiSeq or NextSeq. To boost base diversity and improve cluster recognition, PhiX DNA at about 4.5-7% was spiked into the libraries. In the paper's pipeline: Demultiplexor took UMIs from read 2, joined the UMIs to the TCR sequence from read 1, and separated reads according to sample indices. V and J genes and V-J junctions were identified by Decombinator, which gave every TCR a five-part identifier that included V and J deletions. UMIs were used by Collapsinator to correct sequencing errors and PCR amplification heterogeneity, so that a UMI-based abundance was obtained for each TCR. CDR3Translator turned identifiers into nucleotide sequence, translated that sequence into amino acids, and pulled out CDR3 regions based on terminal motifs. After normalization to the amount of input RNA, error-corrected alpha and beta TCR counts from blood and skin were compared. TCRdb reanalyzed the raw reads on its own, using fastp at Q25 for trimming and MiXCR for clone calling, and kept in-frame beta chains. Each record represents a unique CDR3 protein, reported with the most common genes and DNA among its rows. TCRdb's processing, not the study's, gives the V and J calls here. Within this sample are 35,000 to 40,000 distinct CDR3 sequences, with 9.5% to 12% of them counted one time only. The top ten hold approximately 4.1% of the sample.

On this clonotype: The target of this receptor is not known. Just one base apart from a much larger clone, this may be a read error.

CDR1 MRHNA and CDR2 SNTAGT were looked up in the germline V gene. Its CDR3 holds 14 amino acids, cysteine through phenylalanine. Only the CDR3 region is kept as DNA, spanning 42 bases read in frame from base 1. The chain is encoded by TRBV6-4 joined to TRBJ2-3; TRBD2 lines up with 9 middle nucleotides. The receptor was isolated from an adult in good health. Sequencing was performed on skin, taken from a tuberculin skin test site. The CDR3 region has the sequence CAGSDAGGRDTQYF. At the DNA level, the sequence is TGTGCCGGCAGTGACGCGGGGGGGCGAGATACGCAGTATTTT.